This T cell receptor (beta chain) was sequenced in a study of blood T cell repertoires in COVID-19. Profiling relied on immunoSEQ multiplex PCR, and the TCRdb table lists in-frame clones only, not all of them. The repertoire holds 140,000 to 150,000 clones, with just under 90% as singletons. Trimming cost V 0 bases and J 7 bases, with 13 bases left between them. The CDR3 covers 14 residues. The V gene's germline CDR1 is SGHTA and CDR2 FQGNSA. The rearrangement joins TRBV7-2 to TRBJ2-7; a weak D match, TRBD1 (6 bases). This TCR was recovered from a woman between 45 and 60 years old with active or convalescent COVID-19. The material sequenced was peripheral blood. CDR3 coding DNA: TGTGCCAGCAGCTTAGCGCGCAGGGGTGGAGAGCAGTACTTC. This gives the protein CASSLARRGGEQYF.